This T cell receptor beta chain was recorded in a study of T cell changes during pregnancy in multiple sclerosis. Sequencing used immunoSEQ multiplex PCR; TCRdb keeps in-frame clones, though not all of them. Here the sample spans about 100,000 clones, roughly nine tenths being singletons. The germline CDR1 and CDR2 sequences are SGHTA and FQGNSA. The CDR3 contains 13 residues. V dropped 5 bases and J dropped 3 bases, with 10 bases sitting between them. The source was peripheral blood, collected after pregnancy. The origin of this receptor is a female donor with multiple sclerosis, enrolled in a pregnancy study. This sequence joins TRBV7-2 and TRBJ1-2; the D gene is possibly TRBD1 (5 bases). CDR3 in amino acids: CASSPVRDYGYTF. CDR3 DNA sequence: TGTGCCAGCAGCCCCGTCAGGGACTATGGCTACACCTTC.